The rows below give T cell receptor beta chains drawn from one sample of a study of T cells in Graves' hyperthyroidism and ophthalmopathy. TCRdb ran MiXCR on the multiplex PCR reads and lists one entry per CDR3 protein. Among 500,000 to 650,000 distinct CDR3 sequences listed, around 15% were seen once. Sequencing used blood. These receptors originate from a woman aged 35 to 49 with Graves' hyperthyroidism. The CDR3 runs from the conserved cysteine through the conserved F or W. A D gene is named only where the DNA matches it firmly. The size entry is marked missing in some rows and otherwise reads once, few, many or a size class.

TGTGCCATTCCCGGAGAGCAGTACTTC,CAIPGEQYF,TRBV28,few,TRBJ2-7,-
TGTGCCAGCAGTTTTCAGCGGGGGCGTGAGCAGTTCTTC,CASSFQRGREQFF,TRBV28,-,TRBJ2-1,TRBD2
TGTGCCAGCAGGACCGGGACAGAAGAAGATACGCAGTATTTT,CASRTGTEEDTQYF,TRBV12-3/TRBV12-4,many,TRBJ2-3,TRBD1
TGTGCCAGCAGCTTAGGGGCTGGGACTCAAGAGACCCAGTACTTC,CASSLGAGTQETQYF,TRBV7-2,many,TRBJ2-5,-
TGTGCCAGCAGTTACTCTCTAGCGCCCTACGAGCAGTACTTC,CASSYSLAPYEQYF,TRBV6-5,many,TRBJ2-7,-
TGCGCCAGCAGCCGACAGGGGGAGACTAATGAAAAACTGTTTTTT,CASSRQGETNEKLFF,TRBV5-1,many,TRBJ1-4,TRBD1
TGTGCCAGCTGGGGGAGGCTAAAAGGAACTAATGAAAAACTGTTTTTT,CASWGRLKGTNEKLFF,TRBV6-1,few,TRBJ1-4,-
TGCGCCAGCAGCCCCCTGGGAGGCAATGAGCAGTTCTTC,CASSPLGGNEQFF,TRBV5-1,-,TRBJ2-1,-
TGTGCCAGCAGTCTGACGAGGACTGAAGCTTTCTTT,CASSLTRTEAFF,TRBV5-6,many,TRBJ1-1,-
TGCGCCAGCAGCTTGGGGCTAGCGGTTGACGAGACCCAGTACTTC,CASSLGLAVDETQYF,TRBV5-1,-,TRBJ2-5,TRBD2
TGTGCCAGCAGCTCTGCAGGACAAGGCTATGGCTACACCTTC,CASSSAGQGYGYTF,TRBV7-9,-,TRBJ1-2,-
TGTGCCAGCTCACCCTGGAAGGACACTGAAGCTTTCTTT,CASSPWKDTEAFF,TRBV18,many,TRBJ1-1,-